One and the same sample provided the 22 T cell receptor beta chains below, sequenced in a study of control samples from healthy donors and cancer patients. Using immunoSEQ multiplex PCR, the repertoire was profiled, and TCRdb retains in-frame clones only, with some absent. The data show roughly 80,000 clones, approximately 91% seen once. The source material was blood. The receptor set was obtained from a woman aged 45-59 years in good health.

This sequence joins TRBV30 and TRBJ2-1; D not certain. The V and J ends lost 2 bases and 10 bases respectively, with 24 bases between them. Germline assignment: CDR1 GTSNPN and CDR2 SVGIG (reference sequence). The CDR3 loop spans 16 amino acids. CDR3: CAWSKPVAGRLGEQFF. Here the CDR3 DNA reads TGTGCCTGGAGTAAACCGGTAGCAGGTCGCCTAGGGGAGCAGTTCTTC.

The chain couples TRBV6-5 to TRBJ1-1; D gene uncertain. This CDR3 has 15 amino acids. Germline values: CDR1 MNHEY, CDR2 SVGAGI. V lost 3 bases to trimming and J lost 1 base, with 12 bases between them. CDR3 in amino acids: CASSYMTPSNTEAFF. The CDR3, as DNA: TGTGCCAGCAGTTATATGACGCCTTCGAACACTGAAGCTTTCTTT.

The chain links TRBV13 to TRBJ1-3; D unresolved. V was trimmed by 5 bases and J by 0 bases, leaving 11 bases between them. Germline CDR1 and CDR2: PRHDT and FYEKMQ (reference sequence). The CDR3 is 15 amino acids. CDR3 DNA sequence: TGTGCCAGCAGCGCCGAGCAGAGCTCTGGAAACACCATATATTTT. Translation: CASSAEQSSGNTIYF.

The V gene is TRBV10-3, the J gene TRBJ1-2, with a tentative D call TRBD1 (6 bases). This CDR3 is 17 amino acids long. The V and J ends lost 3 bases and 8 bases respectively, with 25 bases between them. Germline CDR1 is ENHRY and CDR2 is SYGVKD. CDR3 amino acids: CAISEPNKDRGGRGYTF. The CDR3, as DNA: TGTGCCATCAGTGAACCTAATAAGGACAGAGGGGGAAGGGGCTACACCTTC.

The rearrangement joins TRBV6-5 to TRBJ1-1; no clear D. V dropped 6 bases and J dropped 0 bases, with 11 bases sitting between them. Germline V CDR1 and CDR2: MNHEY, SVGAGI. This CDR3 has 14 residues. CDR3 residues: CASRPRIMNTEAFF. CDR3 coding DNA: TGTGCCAGCAGGCCGCGAATCATGAACACTGAAGCTTTCTTT.

This clone turned up a few times. The chain is built from TRBV6-6 and TRBJ1-6, with 10 nucleotides matching TRBD1. CDR3 length: 15 residues. The germline V gene encodes CDR1 MNHNY and CDR2 SVGAGI (reference sequence). J lost 10 bases, V lost 5 bases, and 8 bases had no gene match. CDR3 sequence reads: CASSNRDRGGSPLHF. The DNA of the CDR3 is TGTGCCAGCAGTAACCGGGACAGGGGTGGCTCACCCCTCCACTTT.

The rearrangement joins TRBV7-8 to TRBJ1-1, with TRBD1 identical over 7 bases. The CDR3 sequence is 17 residues long. The V gene end was trimmed by 5 bases and the J gene end by 5 bases; junction bases not matched to a gene: 17. The germline gives CDR1 SGHVS, CDR2 FQNEAQ. The CDR3 sequence is CASSDPGSARGRTEAFF. The CDR3 coding sequence is TGTGCCAGCAGCGACCCCGGTAGCGCGAGGGGGCGGACTGAAGCTTTCTTT.

This chain joins TRBV12-2 and TRBJ2-2. TRBV12-2 is described as a pseudogene. CDR3 length equals 20 residues. The CDR3 bases are TGTGCAAGTCGCTTAGCTTATGTCCAAAGGACCGTGGCGAACACCGGGGAGCTGTTTTTT. Its protein product is CASRLAYVQRTVANTGELFF.

The chain couples TRBV3-1 (or the pseudogene TRBV3-2) to TRBJ1-2, with no clear D. V gave up 3 bases and J gave up 0 bases, with 5 bases separating them. This CDR3 contains 13 residues. Germline V gene data show CDR1 as LGHDT and CDR2 as YNNKEL (reference sequence). As DNA, the CDR3 is TGTGCCAGCAGCCAGGGAGCTAACTATGGCTACACCTTC. It translates to CASSQGANYGYTF.

In nucleotides, the CDR3 is TGTGCCAGCAGTGGGGGACAGGGGTTAACTGGGGCCAACGTCCTGACTTTC. Protein product: CASSGGQGLTGANVLTF. The chain is built from TRBV27 and TRBJ2-6, with 10 bases fitting TRBD1. CDR3 length: 17 residues. The V segment lost 5 bases and the J segment 2 bases; nucleotides outside the gene matches: 6. Per germline, CDR1 MNHEY and CDR2 SMNVEV (reference sequence).

This clone appeared a few times. J is TRBJ1-6 and V is TRBV2, with 7 bases identical to TRBD1. CDR3 length: 16 amino acids. The V gene's germline CDR1 is SNHLY and CDR2 FYNNEI. J lost 9 bases, V lost 6 bases, and 14 bases had no gene match. The CDR3 is CASSVDVRQGGSPLHF. CDR3 bases: TGTGCCAGCAGCGTAGATGTAAGACAGGGAGGTTCACCCCTCCACTTT.

The chain joins TRBV5-6 to TRBJ2-1; D gene ambiguous. The CDR3 sequence is 13 residues long. The germline gives CDR1 SGHDT, CDR2 YYEEEE. Trimming stripped 0 bases from V and 6 bases from J, with 7 bases between. CDR3 loop: CASSLGRSNEQFF. The DNA for the CDR3 is TGTGCCAGCAGCTTGGGAAGGTCCAATGAGCAGTTCTTC.

This chain joins TRBV9 and TRBJ1-2, with D maybe TRBD1 (5 bases). The germline CDR1 and CDR2 sequences are SGDLS and YYNGEE. Trimming left V 3 bases short and J 4 bases short, with 19 bases between. The CDR3 sequence is 16 residues long. CDR3 residues: CASSGYASGAGYGYTF. The CDR3 DNA reads TGTGCCAGCAGCGGCTACGCTTCTGGGGCTGGCTATGGCTACACCTTC. Using reference TRBV9 and TRBJ1-2 for the parts outside the CDR3, the full variable domain is DSGVTQTPKHLITATGQRVTLRCSPRSGDLSVYWYQQSLDQGLQFLIQYYNGEERAKGNILERFSAQQFPDLHSELNLSSLELGDSALYFCASSGYASGAGYGYTFGSGTRLTVV.

This sequence joins TRBV29-1 and TRBJ2-7; the match to TRBD1 covers 8 bases. The CDR3 length is 14 residues. Looked up from germline, CDR1 is SQVTM and CDR2 is ANQGSEA. The J segment lost 1 base and the V segment lost 6 bases, leaving 8 bases of the junction unmatched. CDR3 in amino acids: CSVRRDRSSYEQYF. Written as DNA, the CDR3 is TGCAGCGTAAGACGGGACAGGTCTTCCTACGAGCAGTACTTC.

This clone was picked up a small number of times. The V and J genes are TRBV28 and TRBJ1-1; no definite D call. Germline assignment: CDR1 MDHEN and CDR2 SYDVKM. Trimming cost V 0 bases and J 6 bases, with 14 bases left between them. CDR3 length: 15 amino acids. The DNA for the CDR3 is TGTGCCAGCAGTTTATGGACATCCCGGGTCCCTGAAGCTTTCTTT. Its translation is CASSLWTSRVPEAFF.

The chain has TRBV5-1 and TRBJ1-6; tentative D call: TRBD1 (6 bases). The V end was cut by 7 bases, the J end by 8 bases, with 13 bases between. The CDR3 is 13 amino acids. The V gene's germline CDR1 is SGHRS and CDR2 YFSETQ. CDR3: CASRTSGDSPLHF. The DNA of the CDR3 is TGCGCCAGCCGAACTTCAGGGGATTCACCCCTCCACTTT.

The table lists this clone with a count of one. J is TRBJ2-2 and V is TRBV12-3 or TRBV12-4; tentatively, D is TRBD1 (5 bases). V lost 4 bases to trimming and J lost 9 bases, with 9 bases between them. The CDR3 extends over 12 amino acids. The CDR3 spells CASSSGSWELFF. CDR3 DNA sequence: TGTGCCAGCAGTTCAGGGTCGTGGGAGCTGTTTTTT.

This clone was seen once. The V gene is TRBV5-1, the J gene TRBJ1-6; D gene uncertain. The CDR3 loop spans 16 amino acids. Germline CDR1 reads SGHRS; CDR2 reads YFSETQ. Trimming took off 0 bases at V and 9 bases at J, with 16 bases between the two ends. CDR3 sequence reads: CASSLEYSSKGSPLHF. The CDR3 region has the DNA TGCGCCAGCAGCTTGGAATACAGTTCCAAAGGTTCACCCCTCCACTTT.

This clone has just one count. The chain combines TRBV5-4 with TRBJ2-6, with D possibly being TRBD1 (6 bases). This CDR3 spans 19 amino acids. Trimming removed 4 bases at V and 2 bases at J, with 22 bases between. CDR1 is SGHNT, CDR2 YYREEE, per germline (reference sequence). Here the CDR3 reads CASSKPAGTPRAGANVLTF. In DNA, the CDR3 is TGTGCCAGCAGCAAACCCGCCGGGACACCGAGGGCTGGGGCCAACGTCCTGACTTTC.

The rearrangement joins TRBV9 to TRBJ2-3; D is perhaps TRBD1 or TRBD2 (5 bases each). The CDR3 length is 16 residues. Per the germline V gene, CDR1 is SGDLS and CDR2 is YYNGEE. V was shortened by 2 bases and J by 2 bases, with 15 bases between the two germline ends. CDR3 amino acids: CASSVTKRGLTDTQYF. As DNA, the CDR3 is TGTGCCAGCAGCGTTACCAAGAGGGGCCTCACAGATACGCAGTATTTT.

The CDR3 protein is CASNHILLAGGPEQFF. In DNA form, the CDR3 reads TGTGCCAGCAATCATATCCTACTAGCGGGGGGGCCTGAGCAGTTCTTC. This chain links TRBV5-6 with TRBJ2-1, with 13 positions matching TRBD2. After removal of 6 bases from V and 9 bases from J, the junction contained 12 bases not matched to a gene. CDR3 length: 16 residues. Per germline, CDR1 SGHDT and CDR2 YYEEEE. Together with reference TRBV5-6 and TRBJ2-1, the CDR3 gives the full variable domain: DAGVTQSPTHLIKTRGQQVTLRCSPKSGHDTVSWYQQALGQGPQFIFQYYEEEERQRGNFPDRFSGHQFPNYSSELNVNALLLGDSALYLCASNHILLAGGPEQFFGPGTRLTVL.

CDR3 residues: CASTRDRVKGGELFF. In DNA, the CDR3 is TGCGCCAGCACCCGGGACAGGGTAAAGGGCGGGGAGCTGTTTTTT. The genes are TRBV5-1 and TRBJ2-2, with 9 nucleotides matching TRBD1. Germline CDR1 and CDR2: SGHRS and YFSETQ. Trimming took 6 bases from V and 7 from J; bases not matched to a gene: 10. The CDR3 runs 15 residues.